This T cell receptor beta chain was sequenced for a study of beta chain features in type 1 diabetes. Study observations and caveats: Across patients, naive, central memory and Treg TCRB repertoires exhibited apparently greater similarity than was observed across healthy donors.

For this clone: What it binds is not known. In the same sample, other DNA sequences code for this CDR3.

This CDR3 is 14 amino acids long. Germline CDR1 SGHRS, CDR2 YFSETQ. V was trimmed by 2 bases and J by 3 bases, leaving 9 bases between them. Purities over 95% were achieved in all sorted populations. The whole isolated RNA underwent reverse transcription, so sequencing captured expressed TCRB transcripts. Repertoires were generated with immunoSEQ multiplex PCR, while TCRdb's copy carries only in-frame clones and drops some. Of around 180,000 clones listed, 13% were seen once; the top ten hold roughly 0.56%. This TCR was sampled from a woman aged 18-35 years in good health. The V gene is TRBV5-1, the J gene TRBJ2-1, with a possible D match to TRBD2 (5 bases). The source material was central memory CD4+ T cells from blood. The CDR3 DNA sequence: TGCGCCAGCAGCTTATCCGGGGACTACAATGAGCAGTTCTTC. It encodes CASSLSGDYNEQFF. Supplemented by reference TRBV5-1 and TRBJ2-1, the full variable domain reads KAGVTQTPRYLIKTRGQQVTLSCSPISGHRSVSWYQQTPGQGLQFLFEYFSETQRNKGNFPGRFSGRQFSNSRSEMNVSTLELGDSALYLCASSLSGDYNEQFFGPGTRLTVL.